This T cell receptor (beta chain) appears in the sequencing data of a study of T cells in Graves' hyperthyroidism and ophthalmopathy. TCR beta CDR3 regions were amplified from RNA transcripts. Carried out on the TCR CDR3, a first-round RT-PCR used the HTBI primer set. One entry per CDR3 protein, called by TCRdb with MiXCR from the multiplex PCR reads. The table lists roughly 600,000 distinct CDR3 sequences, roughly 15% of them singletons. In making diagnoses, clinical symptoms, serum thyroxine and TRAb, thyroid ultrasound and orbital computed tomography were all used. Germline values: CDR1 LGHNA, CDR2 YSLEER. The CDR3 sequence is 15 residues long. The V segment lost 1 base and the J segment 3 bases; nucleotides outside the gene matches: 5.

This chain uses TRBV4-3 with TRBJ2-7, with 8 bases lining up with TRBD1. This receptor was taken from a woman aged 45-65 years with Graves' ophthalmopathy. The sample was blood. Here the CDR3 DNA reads TGCGCCAGCAGCCAAGTCGGGACAGGCGACTACGAGCAGTACTTC. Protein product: CASSQVGTGDYEQYF.